Listed below are T cell receptor beta chains from one sample, sequenced in a study of blood T cell repertoires in COVID-19. Sequencing used immunoSEQ multiplex PCR; TCRdb keeps in-frame clones, though not all of them. The sample comprises 200,000 to 300,000 clones, about nine tenths of which are singletons, and approximately 3.7% rests with the top ten. Source material: peripheral blood. These receptors came from a man between 60 and 75 years old who had recovered from COVID-19. CDR3s include the opening cysteine and the closing phenylalanine or tryptophan. D genes are given only for firm matches. Only some rows state a clone size, as once, few, many or a class for expanded clones.

j_gene | abundance | v_gene | d_gene | CDR3nt | CDR3aa
TRBJ1-1 | NA | TRBV3-1/TRBV3-2 | NA | TGTGCCAGCAGCAACGGCCGACAGACTCGTGAAGCTTTCTTT | CASSNGRQTREAFF
TRBJ2-7 | NA | TRBV7-2 | NA | TGTGCCAGCAGCGCCCCTGGTAGGTTGGGCCTCGAGCAGTACTTC | CASSAPGRLGLEQYF
TRBJ2-1 | NA | TRBV5-5 | TRBD1 | TGTGCCAGCAGCTTGGCCGGGACAGGGACCAATGAGCAGTTCTTC | CASSLAGTGTNEQFF
TRBJ1-5 | NA | TRBV6-5 | NA | TGTGCCAGCAGTTCCACTTTTGGTCAGCCCCAGCATTTT | CASSSTFGQPQHF
TRBJ1-2 | NA | TRBV14 | TRBD1 | TGTGCCAGCAGCCAGCACAGGGGGTCTAACTATGGCTACACCTTC | CASSQHRGSNYGYTF
TRBJ2-5 | NA | TRBV6-2/TRBV6-3 | TRBD2 | TGTGCCAGCAGCGGACTAGACGAAGAGACCCAGTACTTC | CASSGLDEETQYF
TRBJ1-6 | NA | TRBV27 | TRBD1 | TGTGCCAGCAGTCTCCTGAGGACAGGGTCCTATAATTCACCCCTCCACTTT | CASSLLRTGSYNSPLHF
TRBJ2-7 | NA | TRBV5-1 | NA | TGCGCCAGCAGCCCGGGACTGGGGTTTGAAAAGCAGTACTTC | CASSPGLGFEKQYF
TRBJ2-4 | once | TRBV7-8 | TRBD1 | TGTGCCAGCAGCACCCGGACAGGTTTAGCCAAAAACATTCAGTACTTC | CASSTRTGLAKNIQYF
TRBJ2-1 | NA | TRBV19 | TRBD1 | TGTGCCAGTAGTATAGCCTGGGACAGCCATTGGCCTGAGCAGTTCTTC | CASSIAWDSHWPEQFF
TRBJ1-2 | NA | TRBV6-6 | NA | TGTGCCAGCAGCCCCACAGGGAATGGCTACACCTTC | CASSPTGNGYTF
TRBJ2-7 | NA | TRBV7-8 | NA | TGTGCCAGCAGCTTACAGTCCTCTACCGGGACTCCCTACGAGCAGTACTTC | CASSLQSSTGTPYEQYF
TRBJ2-2 | NA | TRBV11-2 | NA | TGTGCCAGCAGCTTAGTCGGGAACACCGGGGAGCTGTTTTTT | CASSLVGNTGELFF
TRBJ2-5 | NA | TRBV30 | NA | TGTGCCTGGAGTCCCGGCTCTTGGGGGGAACAAGAGACCCAGTACTTC | CAWSPGSWGEQETQYF
TRBJ2-3 | NA | TRBV5-1 | TRBD1 | TGCGCCAGCAGCCCACAGGGGCCTTGGACAGATACGCAGTATTTT | CASSPQGPWTDTQYF
TRBJ1-6 | NA | TRBV18 | TRBD1 | TGTGCCAGCTCGCAGCCGGGACAGGGGGCGAGCTCCTATAATTCACCCCTCCACTTT | CASSQPGQGASSYNSPLHF
TRBJ2-7 | NA | TRBV6-2/TRBV6-3 | TRBD2 | TGTGCCAGCAGTTCCGGGCTAGCGGGGGCCTTCTCCTACGAGCAGTACTTC | CASSSGLAGAFSYEQYF
TRBJ1-2 | NA | TRBV19 | NA | TGTGCCAGTCGGGAGGGACCCTCCTATGGCTACACCTTC | CASREGPSYGYTF
TRBJ1-1 | NA | TRBV13 | NA | TGTGCCAGCAGTGTAAACTATGCTTCCACTGAAGCTTTCTTT | CASSVNYASTEAFF
TRBJ2-7 | NA | TRBV6-5 | NA | TGTGCCACGGGACAACTCTACGAGCAGTACTTC | CATGQLYEQYF
TRBJ2-1 | NA | TRBV6-5 | TRBD1 | TGTGCCAGTCGACCATCGGGACAGGGGAGAAATGAGCAGTTCTTC | CASRPSGQGRNEQFF
TRBJ1-2 | NA | TRBV5-6 | TRBD1 | TGTGCCAGCAGCTTGGCCAAGGACAGGCGAGCTGGCTACACCTTC | CASSLAKDRRAGYTF
TRBJ2-1 | NA | TRBV19 | TRBD2 | TGTGCCAGTAGTATATCTGCGGGGGGTAGCAATGAGCAGTTCTTC | CASSISAGGSNEQFF
TRBJ1-4 | NA | TRBV27 | NA | TGTGCCAGCAGTTTATGGGCCGTGCCCACTACTAATGAAAAACTGTTTTTT | CASSLWAVPTTNEKLFF
TRBJ1-3 | NA | TRBV6-2/TRBV6-3 | NA | TGTGCCAGCAGTTACTGGGACACTACCCGCTCTGGAAACACCATATATTTT | CASSYWDTTRSGNTIYF
TRBJ1-2 | NA | TRBV27 | TRBD1 | TGTGCCAGCAGTTTGGGTCGACAGGGAGCGGACTATGGCTACACCTTC | CASSLGRQGADYGYTF
TRBJ2-3 | NA | TRBV5-1 | TRBD2 | TGCGCCAGCAGCTTGTTAGCGGGTAGCACAGATACGCAGTATTTT | CASSLLAGSTDTQYF
TRBJ2-2 | NA | TRBV5-1 | TRBD1 | TGCGCCAGCAACAGGGGCGACTCTCCAGACACCGGGGAGCTGTTTTTT | CASNRGDSPDTGELFF
TRBJ1-2 | NA | TRBV29-1 | NA | TGCAGCGTTGAGGGGGGGTCTAACTATGGCTACACCTTC | CSVEGGSNYGYTF
TRBJ2-7 | NA | TRBV5-4 | TRBD1 | TGTGCCAGCAGCCTCAGGGACAGGGGTGGCGAGCAGTACTTC | CASSLRDRGGEQYF
TRBJ1-6 | NA | TRBV9 | TRBD1 | TGTGCCAGCAGCGCACTAATTTCTAACCGGGACAGAAATTCACCCCTCCACTTT | CASSALISNRDRNSPLHF
TRBJ2-1 | NA | TRBV6-4 | TRBD1 | TGTGCCAGCAGTGACTCAAGGGGGCGGAAGAATGAGCAGTTCTTC | CASSDSRGRKNEQFF
TRBJ1-1 | NA | TRBV30 | NA | TGTGCCTACCACCCAGGGCGGGGGGGGAACACTGAAGCTTTCTTT | CAYHPGRGGNTEAFF
TRBJ1-4 | NA | TRBV5-5 | NA | TGTGCCAGCAGCTTGTCAACAACTAATGAAAAACTGTTTTTT | CASSLSTTNEKLFF
TRBJ2-1 | once | TRBV6-5 | NA | TGTGCCAGCAGTTATCCGGGGGGCTTACAGAATGAGCAGTTCTTC | CASSYPGGLQNEQFF
TRBJ2-7 | once | TRBV9 | TRBD1 | TGTGCCAGCAGCGTAGGACAGGGGGGCGCCTACGAGCAGTACTTC | CASSVGQGGAYEQYF
TRBJ1-2 | NA | TRBV3-1/TRBV3-2 | TRBD1 | TGTGCCAGCAGCCTCGGACAGGGGGCAAGAGGCTACACCTTC | CASSLGQGARGYTF
TRBJ1-5 | NA | TRBV10-3 | TRBD1 | TGTGCCATCAGTGAGGGGGAGACAGGGAAACAGCCCCAGCATTTT | CAISEGETGKQPQHF
TRBJ2-2 | NA | TRBV9 | TRBD2 | TGTGCCAGCAGCTCCCCAGGACTAGCATCGACCGGGGAGCTGTTTTTT | CASSSPGLASTGELFF
TRBJ2-1 | NA | TRBV5-1 | TRBD2 | TGCGCCAGCAGCCTAGCGGGGGGGCTTTCCTACAATGAGCAGTTCTTC | CASSLAGGLSYNEQFF
TRBJ2-5 | NA | TRBV2 | NA | TGTGCCAGCAGTGAAAGACCGGCCGCGGGAGAGACCCAGTACTTC | CASSERPAAGETQYF
TRBJ2-2 | NA | TRBV7-3 | NA | TGTGCCAGCAGCTTATATAGGACAGCCAACACCGGGGAGCTGTTTTTT | CASSLYRTANTGELFF
TRBJ1-1 | NA | TRBV7-3 | TRBD1 | TGTGCCAGCAGCAGAACAGGGGGTAGTATGAACACTGAAGCTTTCTTT | CASSRTGGSMNTEAFF
TRBJ2-7 | once | TRBV6-2/TRBV6-3 | NA | TGTGCCAGCAGTGCCGACAGGTGGACTTACGAGCAGTACTTC | CASSADRWTYEQYF
TRBJ2-4 | NA | TRBV5-1 | NA | TGCGCCAGCAGCTGGAATAGGGGGAACATTCAGTACTTC | CASSWNRGNIQYF
TRBJ2-7 | NA | TRBV18 | TRBD1 | TGTGCCAGCTCACCATATAGGAGCGGGACAGGGGACTACGAGCAGTACTTC | CASSPYRSGTGDYEQYF
TRBJ2-5 | NA | TRBV4-2 | TRBD1 | TGTGCCAGCAGCCTTGAACCGGGACAGTGGGAGACCCAGTACTTC | CASSLEPGQWETQYF
TRBJ2-5 | NA | TRBV7-3 | NA | TGTGCCAGCAGCTTAACTCTCCAAGAGACCCAGTACTTC | CASSLTLQETQYF
TRBJ1-1 | few | TRBV18 | TRBD1 | TGTGCCAGCTCACAGGACAGGGCGAACACTGAAGCTTTCTTT | CASSQDRANTEAFF
TRBJ2-5 | NA | TRBV19 | TRBD1 | TGTGCCAGTAGTCGGAGGACAGGGGAAGGGGAGACCCAGTACTTC | CASSRRTGEGETQYF
TRBJ2-3 | NA | TRBV7-2 | TRBD2 | TGTGCCAGCAGCTTTCTAGCGGGGGGGCATGGAGATACGCAGTATTTT | CASSFLAGGHGDTQYF
TRBJ1-1 | NA | TRBV5-1 | TRBD1 | TGCGCCAGCAGCTCACAGGGGGCGCGGGTGAACACTGAAGCTTTCTTT | CASSSQGARVNTEAFF
TRBJ2-7 | NA | TRBV6-6 | NA | TGTGCCAGCAGCCGGGACAACCGAAAGCATTCCTACGAGCAGTACTTC | CASSRDNRKHSYEQYF